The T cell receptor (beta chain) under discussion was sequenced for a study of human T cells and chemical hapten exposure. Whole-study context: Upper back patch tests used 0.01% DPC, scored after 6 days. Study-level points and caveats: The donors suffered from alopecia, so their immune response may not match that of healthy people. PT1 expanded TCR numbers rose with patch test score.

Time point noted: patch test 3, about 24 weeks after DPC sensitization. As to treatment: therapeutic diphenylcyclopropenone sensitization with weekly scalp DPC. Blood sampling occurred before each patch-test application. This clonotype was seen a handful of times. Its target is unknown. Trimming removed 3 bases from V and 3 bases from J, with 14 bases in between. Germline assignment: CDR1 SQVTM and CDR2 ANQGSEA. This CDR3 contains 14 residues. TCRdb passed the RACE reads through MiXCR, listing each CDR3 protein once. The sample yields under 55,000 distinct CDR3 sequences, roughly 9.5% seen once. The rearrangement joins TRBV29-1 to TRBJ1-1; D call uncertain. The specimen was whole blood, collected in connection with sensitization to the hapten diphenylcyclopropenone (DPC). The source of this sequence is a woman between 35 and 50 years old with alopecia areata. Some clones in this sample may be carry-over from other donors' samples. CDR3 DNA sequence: TGCAGCGTTGAGAATTTCAAAACCGACACTGAAGCTTTCTTT. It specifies CSVENFKTDTEAFF.